These T cell receptor beta chains were read from a single sample in a study of shared clonotypes between healthy human individuals. Assay used: immunoSEQ multiplex PCR; TCRdb lists only in-frame clones, some missing. The sample carries about 2.5 million clones, roughly 92% recorded once. Sequenced sample: naive CD4+ T cells from PBMCs. Every receptor here comes from a man aged 18 to 29 in good health. Some clones in this sample may be carry-over from other donors' samples. The CDR3 runs from the conserved cysteine through the conserved F or W. D genes are given only for firm matches. Not all rows give a size; the values are once, few, many and, for expanded clones, a class.

d_call j_call clone_size v_call cdr3_nt cdr3_aa
- TRBJ2-7 - TRBV11-2 TGTGCCAGCAGCATTAATGGGGGCGGGGGAGTTAAGTACTTC CASSINGGGGVKYF
TRBD1 TRBJ1-6 - TRBV5-1 TGCGCCAGCAGCTTGGGGACAGGGCCGAGGTCACCCCTCCACTTT CASSLGTGPRSPLHF
- TRBJ1-3 - TRBV5-6 TGTGCCAGCAGCCCGGGAAACACCATATATTTT CASSPGNTIYF
- TRBJ2-7 - TRBV2 TGTGCCAGCAGTTCTGACAGCGTTAGAAGCGAGCAGTACTTC CASSSDSVRSEQYF
- TRBJ2-7 once TRBV7-2 TGTGCCAGCAGCGAACACTACGAGCAGTACTTC CASSEHYEQYF
- TRBJ2-1 - TRBV6-1 TGTGCCAGCAGTGAACGTTTAAGGGGACCCCCCTACAATGAGCAGTTCTTC CASSERLRGPPYNEQFF
- TRBJ1-5 - TRBV27 TGTGCCAGCAGTTTAATTGGGGGGTCCTATAGCAATCAGCCCCAGCATTTT CASSLIGGSYSNQPQHF
- TRBJ1-6 - TRBV28 TGTGCCTCCTATACAGGGAGCTCCTATAATTCACCCCTCCACTTT CASYTGSSYNSPLHF
- TRBJ2-2 - TRBV7-8 TGTGCCAGCAGCCCACACACCGGGGAGCTGTTTTTT CASSPHTGELFF
TRBD1 TRBJ1-2 once TRBV10-3 TGTGCCATCAGTGACGGGACAGGGAATGGCTACACCTTC CAISDGTGNGYTF